The 28 T cell receptor beta chains in this list originate from one sample, sequenced in a study of T and B cells in COVID-19 patients. Each TRB amplification used roughly 220-550 ng of genomic DNA from blood. BIOMED2 TRB-A/B primer pools were used in multiplex TRB PCR. TCRdb processed the multiplex PCR reads anew with MiXCR; each CDR3 protein has one entry. The sample lists some 13,000 distinct CDR3 sequences, roughly 23% occurring once. Sequenced sample: blood. Every receptor here comes from a human donor who had recovered from COVID-19.

This clonotype was recorded at least ten times. V usage is TRBV18 and J usage is TRBJ2-7, with TRBD1 matching 9 bases. Per the germline V gene, CDR1 is KGHSH and CDR2 is LQKENI. The length of the CDR3 is 15 residues. Trimming took 2 bases from V and 6 from J; bases not matched to a gene: 8. The CDR3 bases are TGTGCCAGCTCACCAACTACGGGACAGGGAATCGAGCAGTACTTC. This gives the protein CASSPTTGQGIEQYF.

CDR3 sequence: CASSQTPGQGETQYF. The CDR3 bases are TGTGCCAGCAGTCAGACTCCGGGACAGGGAGAGACCCAGTACTTC. The V gene is TRBV12-3 or TRBV12-4, the J gene TRBJ2-5, with 9 nucleotides matching TRBD1. Losses at the gene ends were 5 bases for V and 4 bases for J; bases not matched to a gene: 8. CDR3 length equals 15 residues.

This clonotype is termed medium-sized. The chain employs TRBV30 and TRBJ2-7; 9 bases agree with TRBD1. The germline V gene encodes CDR1 GTSNPN and CDR2 SVGIG (reference sequence). This CDR3 contains 14 residues. The trim removed 2 bases at V and 5 bases at J, leaving 7 bases unmatched. In nucleotides, the CDR3 is TGTGCCTGGAGTCGGACAGGGGCTGGGCACGAGCAGTACTTC. Amino acid sequence: CAWSRTGAGHEQYF.

This clonotype is termed medium-sized. The J gene is TRBJ2-3, the V gene TRBV29-1; 14 positions agree with TRBD2. The CDR3 contains 16 residues. V shed 6 bases, J shed 0 bases, and the junction held 5 bases outside the gene matches. Germline-derived CDR1 and CDR2 are SQVTM and ANQGSEA. The CDR3 protein is CSVRGTSGGSTDTQYF. The CDR3, as DNA: TGCAGCGTCCGCGGGACTAGCGGGGGTAGCACAGATACGCAGTATTTT.

By share, this clonotype counts as medium-sized. The chain is built from TRBV19 and TRBJ2-3; no clear D. The CDR3 is 13 amino acids. V was cut by 10 bases and J by 2 bases, with 13 bases left in between. The germline gives CDR1 LNHDA, CDR2 SQIVND (reference sequence). CDR3 in DNA: TGTGCCACCCGGGTGGTACCCACAGATACGCAGTATTTT. It translates to CATRVVPTDTQYF. The full variable domain, in which reference TRBV19 and TRBJ2-3 provide the parts outside the CDR3, is DGGITQSPKYLFRKEGQNVTLSCEQNLNHDAMYWYRQDPGQGLRLIYYSQIVNDFQKGDIAEGYSVSREKKESFPLTVTSAQKNPTAFYLCATRVVPTDTQYFGPGTRLTVL.

The J gene is TRBJ1-3, the V gene TRBV5-6; D call uncertain. Germline V gene data show CDR1 as SGHDT and CDR2 as YYEEEE. The CDR3 totals 14 residues. V gave up 5 bases and J gave up 4 bases, with 13 bases separating them. Written as DNA, the CDR3 is TGTGCCAGCAGTTATGGATCGGGCGGAAACACCATATATTTT. It translates to CASSYGSGGNTIYF.

CDR3 DNA sequence: TGTGCCAGCAGCTTAGGAGTCCGGAACACTGAAGCTTTCTTT. This gives the protein CASSLGVRNTEAFF. The chain recombines TRBV7-9 with TRBJ1-1; D unresolved. The ends were cut back, 1 base at V and 1 base at J, with 7 bases in the middle. Germline loops: CDR1 SEHNR, CDR2 FQNEAQ (reference sequence). The CDR3 has 14 amino acids.

This clonotype was counted ten times or more. The chain couples TRBV6-5 to TRBJ1-4; tentatively, D is TRBD1 (5 bases). V was pared by 5 bases and J by 3 bases, with 7 bases between. CDR3 length: 13 amino acids. Germline assignment: CDR1 MNHEY and CDR2 SVGAGI. DNA of the CDR3: TGTGCCAGCAGTGGGACGGCTAATGAAAAACTGTTTTTT. Its translation: CASSGTANEKLFF.

As to this clonotype: A much larger clone differs from this one at a single base, so this may be a read error. The rearrangement uses TRBV6-5 and TRBJ1-1; possible D gene TRBD1, 5 bases. V was shortened by 8 bases and J by 3 bases, with 13 bases between the two germline ends. The CDR3 is 13 residues long. Germline CDR1 MNHEY, CDR2 SVGAGI. CDR3 amino acids: CASCEGKDTEAFF. As DNA, the CDR3 is TGTGCCAGCTGCGAGGGGAAAGACACTGAAGCTTTCTTT.

The rearrangement uses TRBV5-4 and TRBJ2-1, with TRBD2 matching 10 bases. The CDR3 length is 15 residues. With 2 bases clipped from V and 5 bases from J, the junction kept 4 bases outside the gene matches. CDR1 SGHNT and CDR2 YYREEE come from the germline V gene (reference sequence). Here the CDR3 reads CASSFELAGNNEQFF. DNA for the CDR3: TGTGCCAGCAGCTTTGAACTAGCGGGGAACAATGAGCAGTTCTTC. Full variable domain (rest looked up from reference TRBV5-4 and TRBJ2-1): ETGVTQSPTHLIKTRGQQVTLRCSSQSGHNTVSWYQQALGQGPQFIFQYYREEENGRGNFPPRFSGLQFPNYSSELNVNALELDDSALYLCASSFELAGNNEQFFGPGTRLTVL.

This clonotype was observed a few times. The chain is built from TRBV12-3 or TRBV12-4 and TRBJ1-1; 7 bases agree with TRBD1. CDR3 size: 15 residues. V shed 6 bases and J 0 bases; nucleotides not matched to a gene: 7. The CDR3 sequence is CASSSGQYMNTEAFF. The CDR3 DNA reads TGTGCCAGCAGCTCGGGACAGTACATGAACACTGAAGCTTTCTTT.

The chain couples TRBV19 to TRBJ1-2, with D maybe TRBD1 (5 bases). Germline lookup yields CDR1 LNHDA and CDR2 SQIVND (reference sequence). With 3 bases removed from V and 3 bases from J, the gap between germline ends came to 11 bases. This CDR3 has 14 amino acids. The CDR3 sequence: CASSIDGGDYGYTF. CDR3 DNA sequence: TGTGCCAGTAGTATTGACGGGGGGGACTATGGCTACACCTTC.

Worth noting for this clonotype: This clone may be a read error of a much larger clone one base away. Here the CDR3 DNA reads TGTGCCATCAGTCGGGTGGGGGGTGAAGCTTTCTTT. It codes for CAISRVGGEAFF. The genes are TRBV27 and TRBJ1-1, with D perhaps TRBD1 (5 bases). The CDR3 sequence is 12 residues long. The V gene's germline CDR1 is MNHEY and CDR2 SMNVEV (reference sequence).

This clonotype was detected a few times. This rearrangement joins TRBV5-4 to TRBJ1-2; 7 bases line up with TRBD1. There are 15 residues in the CDR3. The J segment lost 2 bases and the V segment lost 1 base, leaving 5 bases of the junction unmatched. Germline loops: CDR1 SGHNT, CDR2 YYREEE (reference sequence). The CDR3 coding sequence is TGTGCCAGCAGCTTGACCCCAGGGGGGAACTATGGCTACACCTTC. Residues: CASSLTPGGNYGYTF. The whole variable domain, filled in from reference TRBV5-4 and TRBJ1-2, reads ETGVTQSPTHLIKTRGQQVTLRCSSQSGHNTVSWYQQALGQGPQFIFQYYREEENGRGNFPPRFSGLQFPNYSSELNVNALELDDSALYLCASSLTPGGNYGYTFGSGTRLTVV.

By frequency in the sample, this clonotype is medium-sized. The chain combines TRBV29-1 with TRBJ1-2, with TRBD1 matching over 7 bases. The length of the CDR3 is 14 residues. CDR1 is SQVTM, CDR2 ANQGSEA, per germline. J lost 3 bases, V lost 4 bases, and 8 bases had no gene match. CDR3 sequence (DNA): TGCAGCGTTGTACCGAGACAGGGAGACTATGGCTACACCTTC. Protein product: CSVVPRQGDYGYTF.

This clonotype rates as medium-sized. The genes are TRBV29-1 and TRBJ1-1; 10 bases are shared with TRBD1. The trim removed 3 bases at V and 8 bases at J, leaving 6 bases unmatched. The CDR3 consists of 13 residues. Germline assignment: CDR1 SQVTM and CDR2 ANQGSEA. In DNA form, the CDR3 reads TGCAGCGTTGATTGGACAGGGGGACGCGAAGCTTTCTTT. Translating gives CSVDWTGGREAFF.

The chain links TRBV7-9 to TRBJ2-7; unclear D gene. Trimming stripped 1 base from V and 3 bases from J, with 10 bases between. The CDR3 totals 14 residues. Germline lookup yields CDR1 SEHNR and CDR2 FQNEAQ (reference sequence). The CDR3 loop reads CASSLDSGYYEQYF. The CDR3 DNA sequence: TGTGCCAGCAGCTTAGATTCCGGCTACTACGAGCAGTACTTC.

CDR3 DNA sequence: TGTGCCAGCAGCCAAGGAGGGGGCCATACCAATGAGCAGTTCTTC. Translation: CASSQGGGHTNEQFF. The gene calls are TRBV7-2 and TRBJ2-1, with D possibly being TRBD1 (7 bases). The CDR3 loop spans 15 amino acids. V was shortened by 5 bases and J by 6 bases, with 17 bases between the two germline ends. CDR1 and CDR2 (germline): SGHTA, FQGNSA. Full variable domain (remainder filled in from reference TRBV7-2 and TRBJ2-1): GAGVSQSPSNKVTEKGKDVELRCDPISGHTALYWYRQSLGQGLEFLIYFQGNSAPDKSGLPSDRFSAERTGGSVSTLTIQRTQQEDSAVYLCASSQGGGHTNEQFFGPGTRLTVL.

The gene calls are TRBV12-3 or TRBV12-4 and TRBJ2-3; 14 nucleotides match TRBD2. The CDR3 has 20 amino acids. V lost 4 bases to trimming and J lost 3 bases; unmatched junction nucleotides: 15. Here the CDR3 reads CASSSMGGGLAGVRTDTQYF. DNA for the CDR3: TGTGCCAGCAGTTCCATGGGCGGGGGACTAGCGGGGGTAAGGACAGATACGCAGTATTTT.

The chain recombines TRBV12-3 or TRBV12-4 with TRBJ2-2; 8 positions agree with TRBD2. The CDR3 is made up of 15 amino acids. V trimming: 3 bases; J trimming: 0 bases; junction bases outside the gene matches: 0. Here the CDR3 DNA reads TGTGCCAGCAGTTTGGGACTAGCGAACACCGGGGAGCTGTTTTTT. Its protein product is CASSLGLANTGELFF.

The gene calls are TRBV5-1 and TRBJ2-4; 8 nucleotides agree with TRBD1. The CDR3 runs to 20 residues. The V and J ends lost 0 bases and 3 bases, in that order; junction bases with no gene match: 17. The germline V gene has CDR1 SGHRS and CDR2 YFSETQ. The CDR3 protein is CASSLARGPDRGVDKNIQYF. The CDR3 DNA follows: TGCGCCAGCAGCTTGGCCCGGGGGCCAGACAGGGGAGTTGACAAAAACATTCAGTACTTC. Supplemented by reference TRBV5-1 and TRBJ2-4, the full variable domain reads KAGVTQTPRYLIKTRGQQVTLSCSPISGHRSVSWYQQTPGQGLQFLFEYFSETQRNKGNFPGRFSGRQFSNSRSEMNVSTLELGDSALYLCASSLARGPDRGVDKNIQYFGAGTRLSVL.

This clonotype was seen at least ten times. The rearrangement uses TRBV18 and TRBJ1-5; D uncertain. CDR1 is KGHSH, CDR2 LQKENI, per germline. The CDR3 covers 14 residues. V lost 3 bases and J lost 3, with 9 bases in between. The CDR3 loop is CASSPRETNQPQHF. CDR3 bases: TGTGCCAGCTCACCTCGGGAGACCAATCAGCCCCAGCATTTT.

This clonotype was counted ten times or more. This rearrangement joins TRBV12-3 or TRBV12-4 to TRBJ2-2; no firm D call. The CDR3 consists of 13 residues. Trimming took off 3 bases at V and 6 bases at J, with 8 bases between the two ends. The CDR3 loop reads CASSLRFAGELFF. CDR3 bases: TGTGCCAGCAGTTTGAGGTTCGCCGGGGAGCTGTTTTTT.

This clonotype is medium-sized by share. The V call is TRBV18, the J call TRBJ2-3; D is possibly TRBD1 (5 bases). V shed 10 bases and J shed 5 bases, with 16 bases lying between them. Germline V CDR1 and CDR2: KGHSH, LQKENI. This CDR3 has 13 amino acids. Here the CDR3 DNA reads TGTGCCACCGAAGGGCAGGGAAAAGATACGCAGTATTTT. Protein: CATEGQGKDTQYF.

In its sample, this clonotype is medium-sized. The gene calls are TRBV19 and TRBJ2-1; 7 bases align to TRBD2. V shed 3 bases, J shed 8 bases, and the junction held 10 bases outside the gene matches. There are 15 residues in the CDR3. Germline V lookup: CDR1 LNHDA, CDR2 SQIVND (reference sequence). CDR3 amino acids: CASSMGGIRNDEQFF. The CDR3 DNA follows: TGTGCCAGTAGTATGGGGGGGATTCGGAATGATGAGCAGTTCTTC.

This clonotype was detected only a few times. This chain uses TRBV6-5 with TRBJ1-1, with a possible D match to TRBD1 (6 bases). There are 15 residues in the CDR3. CDR1 is MNHEY and CDR2 is SVGAGI in the germline V gene. V dropped 5 bases and J dropped 8 bases, with 21 bases sitting between them. This CDR3 is CASSRPHRAGVEAFF. The DNA of the CDR3 is TGTGCCAGCAGTAGACCCCACAGGGCAGGGGTAGAAGCTTTCTTT.

V is TRBV5-6 and J is TRBJ1-2; D is uncertain. The germline CDR1 and CDR2 sequences are SGHDT and YYEEEE. There are 13 residues in the CDR3. V lost 0 bases and J lost 4, with 7 bases in between. CDR3 nucleotide sequence: TGTGCCAGCAGCTTGGGAGAGATCTATGGCTACACCTTC. Protein product: CASSLGEIYGYTF.

This clonotype has ten or more counts. The gene calls are TRBV27 and TRBJ2-7; 10 positions agree with TRBD2. Trimming removed 5 bases from V and 2 bases from J; junction bases left unmatched: 6. Germline loops: CDR1 MNHEY, CDR2 SMNVEV (reference sequence). The CDR3 is made up of 15 amino acids. The CDR3 sequence: CASSPLAGGAYEQYF. CDR3 DNA sequence: TGTGCCAGCAGTCCGTTAGCGGGAGGAGCCTACGAGCAGTACTTC.